The 15 T cell receptor beta chains presented below share a single source sample, sequenced in a study of blood T cell repertoires in COVID-19. Assay: immunoSEQ multiplex PCR; the TCRdb copy retains only in-frame clones and omits some. The sample yields 50,000 to 85,000 clones, about 91% seen once. Sequences were obtained from peripheral blood. All receptors derive from a human donor in a cohort sampled during active COVID-19.

The chain links TRBV6-5 to TRBJ2-3, with 8 nucleotides matching TRBD2. The germline CDR1 and CDR2 sequences are MNHEY and SVGAGI. The length of the CDR3 is 14 residues. V was clipped by 8 bases and J by 2 bases; unmatched bases: 6. This chain's CDR3 is CASRTSGYTDTQYF. CDR3 in DNA: TGTGCCAGCCGAACTAGCGGTTACACAGATACGCAGTATTTT.

The chain has TRBV10-2 and TRBJ2-3; D call uncertain. Trimming took off 1 base at V and 4 bases at J, with 3 bases between the two ends. Germline V lookup: CDR1 WSHSY, CDR2 SAAADI. The CDR3 has 12 residues. CDR3 in amino acids: CASSELADTQYF. The CDR3 DNA follows: TGCGCCAGCAGTGAGTTAGCAGATACGCAGTATTTT.

This clone was detected once. The chain couples TRBV19 to TRBJ2-3; D gene unclear. Trimming pared 5 bases from V and 0 bases from J, leaving 3 bases between. The V gene's germline CDR1 is LNHDA and CDR2 SQIVND (reference sequence). The CDR3 runs to 12 residues. The CDR3 protein is CASSPSTDTQYF. The DNA for the CDR3 is TGTGCCAGTAGTCCTAGCACAGATACGCAGTATTTT.

The chain employs TRBV30 and TRBJ1-6, with D possibly matching TRBD1 (5 bases). CDR3 size: 16 residues. In germline, CDR1 is GTSNPN, CDR2 SVGIG (reference sequence). V was trimmed by 0 bases and J by 10 bases, leaving 19 bases between them. CDR3 loop: CAWSVLGSGGVSPLHF. Written as DNA, the CDR3 is TGTGCCTGGAGTGTACTGGGCAGCGGAGGGGTGTCACCCCTCCACTTT.

V and J are TRBV7-2 and TRBJ1-6, with 11 bases lining up with TRBD1. CDR1 is SGHTA, CDR2 FQGNSA, per germline. The CDR3 length is 16 residues. J gave up 7 bases and V 2 bases, and 4 bases lay outside the gene matches. CDR3 bases: TGTGCCAGCAGCTTAAGGACAGGGGGCCTGAATTCACCCCTCCACTTT. This codes for CASSLRTGGLNSPLHF. Filled out from reference TRBV7-2 and TRBJ1-6, the complete variable domain reads GAGVSQSPSNKVTEKGKDVELRCDPISGHTALYWYRQSLGQGLEFLIYFQGNSAPDKSGLPSDRFSAERTGGSVSTLTIQRTQQEDSAVYLCASSLRTGGLNSPLHFGNGTRLTVT.

CDR3 region: CASSLRSGANVLTF. CDR3 nucleotides: TGCGCCAGCAGCTTGCGTTCTGGGGCCAACGTCCTGACTTTC. The genes are TRBV5-1 and TRBJ2-6; D is unresolved. The V gene's germline CDR1 is SGHRS and CDR2 YFSETQ. CDR3 length equals 14 residues. Deletions cut 1 base from V and 1 base from J, with 3 bases between.

The chain employs TRBV9 and TRBJ1-3, with D hard to call. Per germline, CDR1 SGDLS and CDR2 YYNGEE. V lost 3 bases to trimming and J lost 4 bases, with 8 bases between them. There are 13 residues in the CDR3. The CDR3 coding sequence is TGTGCCAGCAGCGCCCAGATGGGAAACACCATATATTTT. Its protein is CASSAQMGNTIYF.

This chain joins TRBV5-1 and TRBJ2-7, with TRBD1 matching over 7 bases. CDR3 length: 14 residues. V lost 3 bases to trimming and J lost 6 bases; unmatched junction nucleotides: 9. Germline V gene lookup returns CDR1 SGHRS and CDR2 YFSETQ. Here the CDR3 DNA reads TGCGCCAGCAGCTACCAGGGGGACCTCCGCGAGCAGTACTTC. Translation: CASSYQGDLREQYF.

V is TRBV19 and J is TRBJ1-1, with D unresolved. The V end lost 5 bases, the J end lost 4 bases, and 11 bases lay between the germline ends. Germline values: CDR1 LNHDA, CDR2 SQIVND (reference sequence). The CDR3 contains 13 residues. CDR3 DNA: TGTGCCAGTAGTCCCCTACGGGGCACTGAAGCTTTCTTT. As protein: CASSPLRGTEAFF. The full variable domain, its missing parts supplied by reference TRBV19 and TRBJ1-1, is DGGITQSPKYLFRKEGQNVTLSCEQNLNHDAMYWYRQDPGQGLRLIYYSQIVNDFQKGDIAEGYSVSREKKESFPLTVTSAQKNPTAFYLCASSPLRGTEAFFGQGTRLTVV.

V usage is TRBV13 and J usage is TRBJ2-7; D gene ambiguous. V gave up 5 bases and J gave up 0 bases, with 8 bases separating them. The CDR3 runs to 13 residues. Germline CDR1 and CDR2: PRHDT and FYEKMQ (reference sequence). This chain's CDR3 is CASSPSPSYEQYF. The DNA of the CDR3 is TGTGCCAGCAGCCCATCCCCCTCCTACGAGCAGTACTTC.

Of note for this clone: Other DNA sequences of this sample code for an identical CDR3. The J gene is TRBJ1-5, the V gene TRBV7-2; TRBD1 agrees at 7 bases. Germline loops: CDR1 SGHTA, CDR2 FQGNSA. The CDR3 spans 14 residues. V shed 5 bases, J shed 2 bases, and the junction held 3 bases outside the gene matches. CDR3 amino acids: CASSLDRGNQPQHF. The CDR3 region has the DNA TGTGCCAGCAGCCTAGACAGGGGCAATCAGCCCCAGCATTTT.

This chain connects TRBV5-1 to TRBJ2-2; the D gene is possibly TRBD2 (5 bases). Germline values: CDR1 SGHRS, CDR2 YFSETQ. Trimming shortened V by 0 bases and J by 0 bases, and 6 bases separated the two germline ends. The CDR3 is 15 residues long. CDR3: CASSLAGTNTGELFF. DNA for the CDR3: TGCGCCAGCAGCTTGGCGGGGACGAACACCGGGGAGCTGTTTTTT. Full variable domain (outside the CDR3, taken from reference TRBV5-1 and TRBJ2-2): KAGVTQTPRYLIKTRGQQVTLSCSPISGHRSVSWYQQTPGQGLQFLFEYFSETQRNKGNFPGRFSGRQFSNSRSEMNVSTLELGDSALYLCASSLAGTNTGELFFGEGSRLTVL.

The count of this clone is one. The chain links TRBV3-1 (or the pseudogene TRBV3-2) to TRBJ1-4, with TRBD1 matching 8 bases. This CDR3 region has 13 residues. Losses at the gene ends were 7 bases for V and 6 bases for J; bases not matched to a gene: 4. Germline V gene data show CDR1 as LGHDT and CDR2 as YNNKEL (reference sequence). This CDR3 is CASTSGGDEKLFF. The CDR3 DNA sequence: TGTGCCAGCACCTCAGGGGGCGATGAAAAACTGTTTTTT.

This clone was seen a single time. V gene TRBV29-1 combines with J gene TRBJ2-1; no clear D gene. This CDR3 has 12 residues. Trimming took off 4 bases at V and 7 bases at J, with 11 bases between the two ends. CDR1 is SQVTM, CDR2 ANQGSEA, per germline. The CDR3 coding sequence is TGCAGCGTTGGTTTCCGTGAGAATGAGCAGTTCTTC. This gives the protein CSVGFRENEQFF.

This rearrangement joins TRBV5-6 to TRBJ2-2; 8 bases agree with TRBD1. The CDR3 loop spans 18 amino acids. Germline V gene lookup returns CDR1 SGHDT and CDR2 YYEEEE. The trim removed 1 base at V and 1 base at J, leaving 9 bases unmatched. This chain's CDR3 is CASSLLRTGRGNTGELFF. DNA for the CDR3: TGTGCCAGCAGCTTGTTGCGGACAGGGCGGGGGAACACCGGGGAGCTGTTTTTT.